This TCR beta chain comes out of a study of blood T cells in healthy people across ages (dated by TCRdb to between 2015 and 2016). In the study overall: Template switching captured roughly one uniquely barcoded TCR beta cDNA molecule per two T cells in model experiments. The donors were split into four age groups: young (average about 16 years), middle-aged (around 37), aged (about 56) and long-lived (roughly 86). For two donors (one aged 18 to 29 and one aged 80 or older), the study analyzed two additional independent replicas of 1 million unique cDNA reads from the same blood draw. To avoid experimental bias, donors of different ages were spread randomly across the sequencing lanes. The study measured age-related changes in TCR beta repertoire diversity using deep sequencing normalized with unique cDNA molecular identifiers. Paper-wide results and their limitations: Because profiling used bulk unsorted PBMCs, naive and antigen-experienced compartments could not be compared conclusively. Because donor CMV infection status was unknown, age-related changes in expanded clonotypes were potentially confounded. Compared with the aged group, the long-lived group had more naive CD4+ T cells, fewer expanded clones and increased TCR diversity, suggesting age selection. Observed TCR beta diversity per million T cells fell roughly linearly with age, and a significant reduction was already apparent by age roughly 40. Estimates of total diversity from one million sequenced T cells were regarded as lower bounds and underestimates. Observed TCR beta diversity correlated strongly with the percentage of naive T cells measured by flow cytometry.

Systemically healthy Caucasian individuals from Russia, 39 in total and aged roughly 6 to 90 years, were included as donors. Each donor gave about 10 milliliters of peripheral blood, drawn into EDTA-treated Vacutainer tubes. Ficoll-Paque density-gradient centrifugation was used to isolate PBMCs, with at least 7 million per sample. Total RNA, at least 5.5 micrograms per sample, was extracted from PBMCs with Trizol reagent. For every donor, an aliquot of PBMCs went through flow cytometry to measure the percentages of naive CD45RAhigh/CD27high T cells. To prepare the library, 5' RACE was applied. Sequencing was carried out with an Illumina HiSeq 2500. A second PCR of roughly 6 to 11 cycles was run with a J-beta primer mix and a sample-barcoded 5' primer. A unique molecular identifier was introduced onto each TCR beta cDNA molecule by a template-switch 5' adaptor carrying 12 random nucleotides. Each sample yielded at least 3 million CDR3-containing paired-end reads. First-strand cDNA synthesis was performed from all RNA using the Mint cDNA synthesis kit, with priming by a TRBC-specific oligonucleotide. All cDNA was treated with uracil-DNA glycosylase and then went through a first 18-cycle PCR with the universal primers M1SS and BC2_uni_R. The original methods were these. Normalization of each sample was performed by random selection of 1 million high-quality reads, each carrying a distinct molecular identifier. Reads sharing molecular identifiers were discarded rather than binned into consensus sequences. CDR3 identification, clonotype clustering and error correction used MiTCR with a Q25 quality threshold and the strictest error-elimination algorithm. A nonparametric unseen species model with Euler transformation was used to estimate lower-bound total TCR beta diversity. TCRdb itself trimmed the public reads at Q25 with fastp, ran MiXCR and retained productive beta chains. Each record represents a unique CDR3 protein, reported with the most common genes and DNA among its rows. The V and J calls, along with clone size, are taken from TCRdb and not from the paper's own processing. This sample lists about 1.1 million distinct CDR3 sequences; more than 30% were detected once. Under 15% of the sample rests with the top ten.

With regard to this clonotype: What this receptor recognizes is not known. Base qualities are not provided; no much larger clone lies one nucleotide away.

The germline V gene yields MGHRA for CDR1 and YSYEKL for CDR2. V is shortened by 0 bases, J by 4 bases, and the region joining them spans 12 bases. The CDR3 starts with the cysteine, ends with the phenylalanine, and has 15 residues. Only the CDR3 portion is preserved as DNA: 45 bases, with reading frame beginning at the first base. Sequenced sample: blood. This chain is built from TRBV4-1 and TRBJ1-1; possibly the D gene is TRBD1, per 5 matching bases. This receptor was identified in a man aged 18 to 35 in good health. The sequenced DNA is TGCGCCAGCAGCCAAGAAGCAGGGAGAACCACTGAAGCTTTCTTT. It specifies CASSQEAGRTTEAFF.